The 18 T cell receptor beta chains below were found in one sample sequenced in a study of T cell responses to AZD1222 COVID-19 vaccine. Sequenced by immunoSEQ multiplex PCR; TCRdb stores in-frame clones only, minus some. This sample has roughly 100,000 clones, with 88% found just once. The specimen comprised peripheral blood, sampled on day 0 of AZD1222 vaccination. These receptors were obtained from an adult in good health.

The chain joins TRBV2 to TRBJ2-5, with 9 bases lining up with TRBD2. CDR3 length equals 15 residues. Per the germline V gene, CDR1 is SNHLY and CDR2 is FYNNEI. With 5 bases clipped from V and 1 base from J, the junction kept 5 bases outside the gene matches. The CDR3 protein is CASSSMTSGQETQYF. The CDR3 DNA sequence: TGTGCCAGCAGTTCTATGACTAGCGGCCAAGAGACCCAGTACTTC.

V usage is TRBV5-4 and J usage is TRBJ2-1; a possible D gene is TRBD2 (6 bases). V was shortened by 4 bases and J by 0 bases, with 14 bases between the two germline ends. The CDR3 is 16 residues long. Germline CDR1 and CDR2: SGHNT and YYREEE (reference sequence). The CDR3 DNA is TGTGCCAGCAGCGCCGGGACTCCCGGCTCCTACAATGAGCAGTTCTTC. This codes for CASSAGTPGSYNEQFF.

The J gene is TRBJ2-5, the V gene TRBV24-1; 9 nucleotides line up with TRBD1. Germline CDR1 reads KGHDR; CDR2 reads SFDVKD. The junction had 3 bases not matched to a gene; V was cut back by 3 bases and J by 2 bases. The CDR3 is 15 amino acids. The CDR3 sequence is CATSDQGTGQETQYF. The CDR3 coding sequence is TGTGCCACCAGTGATCAAGGGACAGGGCAAGAGACCCAGTACTTC.

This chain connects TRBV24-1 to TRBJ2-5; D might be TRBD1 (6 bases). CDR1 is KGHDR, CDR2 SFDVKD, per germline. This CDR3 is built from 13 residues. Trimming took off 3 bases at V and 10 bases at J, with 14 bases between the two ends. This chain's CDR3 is CATSDVSGADQYF. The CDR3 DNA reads TGTGCCACCAGTGATGTGTCAGGGGCGGACCAGTACTTC.

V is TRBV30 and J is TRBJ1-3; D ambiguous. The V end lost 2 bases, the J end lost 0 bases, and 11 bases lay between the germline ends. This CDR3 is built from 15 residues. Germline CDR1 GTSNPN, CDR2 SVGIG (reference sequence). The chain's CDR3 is CAWSFGSSSGNTIYF. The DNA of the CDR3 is TGTGCCTGGAGTTTCGGCTCGAGCTCTGGAAACACCATATATTTT. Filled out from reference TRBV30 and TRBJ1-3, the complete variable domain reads SQTIHQWPATLVQPVGSPLSLECTVEGTSNPNLYWYRQAAGRGLQLLFYSVGIGQISSEVPQNLSASRPQDRQFILSSKKLLLSDSGFYLCAWSFGSSSGNTIYFGEGSWLTVV.

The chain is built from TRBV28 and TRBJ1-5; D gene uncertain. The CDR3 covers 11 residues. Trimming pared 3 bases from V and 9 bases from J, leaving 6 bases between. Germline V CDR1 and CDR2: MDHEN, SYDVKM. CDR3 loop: CASSFKGPQHF. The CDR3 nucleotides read TGTGCCAGCAGTTTCAAAGGGCCCCAGCATTTT. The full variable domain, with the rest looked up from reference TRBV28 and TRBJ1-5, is DVKVTQSSRYLVKRTGEKVFLECVQDMDHENMFWYRQDPGLGLRLIYFSYDVKMKEKGDIPEGYSVSREKKERFSLILESASTNQTSMYLCASSFKGPQHFGDGTRLSIL.

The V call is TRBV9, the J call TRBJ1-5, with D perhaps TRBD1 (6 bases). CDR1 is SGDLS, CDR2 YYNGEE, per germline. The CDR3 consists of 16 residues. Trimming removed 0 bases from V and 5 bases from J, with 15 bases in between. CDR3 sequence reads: CASSVVNREAHQPQHF. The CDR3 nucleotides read TGTGCCAGCAGCGTAGTGAACAGGGAAGCCCATCAGCCCCAGCATTTT.

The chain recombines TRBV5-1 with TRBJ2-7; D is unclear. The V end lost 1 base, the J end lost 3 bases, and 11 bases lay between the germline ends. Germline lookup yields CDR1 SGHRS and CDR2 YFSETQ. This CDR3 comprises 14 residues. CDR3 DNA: TGCGCCAGCAGCTTGTATGGGGATCTCTACGAGCAGTACTTC. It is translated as CASSLYGDLYEQYF.

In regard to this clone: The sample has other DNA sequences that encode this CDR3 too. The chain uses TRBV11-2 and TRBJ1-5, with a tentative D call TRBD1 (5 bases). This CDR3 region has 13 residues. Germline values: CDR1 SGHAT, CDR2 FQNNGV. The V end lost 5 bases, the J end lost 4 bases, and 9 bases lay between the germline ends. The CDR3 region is CASSPDRNQPQHF. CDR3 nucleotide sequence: TGTGCCAGCAGCCCAGACAGAAATCAGCCCCAGCATTTT.

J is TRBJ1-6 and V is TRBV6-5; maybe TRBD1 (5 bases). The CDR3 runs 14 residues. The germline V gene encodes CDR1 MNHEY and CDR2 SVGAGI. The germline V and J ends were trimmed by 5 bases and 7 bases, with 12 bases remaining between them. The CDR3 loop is CASSPGGLNSPLHF. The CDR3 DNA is TGTGCCAGCAGTCCGGGGGGACTCAATTCACCCCTCCACTTT.

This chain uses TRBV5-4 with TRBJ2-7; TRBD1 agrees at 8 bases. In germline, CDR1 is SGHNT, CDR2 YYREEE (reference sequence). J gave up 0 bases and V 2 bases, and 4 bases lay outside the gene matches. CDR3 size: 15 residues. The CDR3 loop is CASSFRDRFSYEQYF. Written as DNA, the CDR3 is TGTGCCAGCAGCTTCCGGGACAGGTTCTCCTACGAGCAGTACTTC.

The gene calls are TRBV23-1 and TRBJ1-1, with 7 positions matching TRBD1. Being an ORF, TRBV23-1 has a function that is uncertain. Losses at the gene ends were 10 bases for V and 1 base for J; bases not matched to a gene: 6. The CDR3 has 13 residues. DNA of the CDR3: TGCGCCACCCCAGGGGGGGCGAACACTGAAGCTTTCTTT. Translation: CATPGGANTEAFF.

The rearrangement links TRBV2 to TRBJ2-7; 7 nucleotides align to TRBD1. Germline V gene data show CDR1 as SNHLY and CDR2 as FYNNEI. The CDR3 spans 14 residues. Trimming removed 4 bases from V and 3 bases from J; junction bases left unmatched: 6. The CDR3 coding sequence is TGTGCCAGCAGTGTGGACAGGTTACTCTACGAGCAGTACTTC. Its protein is CASSVDRLLYEQYF.

CDR3 sequence reads: CASSLADSYYGYTF. DNA for the CDR3: TGTGCCAGCAGCTTAGCGGACAGCTACTATGGCTACACCTTC. The genes are TRBV7-2 and TRBJ1-2, with D possibly TRBD1 on 6 matching bases. Trimming pared 0 bases from V and 3 bases from J, leaving 8 bases between. This CDR3 contains 14 residues. Germline V gives CDR1 SGHTA, CDR2 FQGNSA.

DNA of the CDR3: TGTGCCAGCAGCGGGAGGGACACAGATACGCAGTATTTT. Its translation is CASSGRDTDTQYF. The chain joins TRBV6-5 to TRBJ2-3; 8 bases are a match to TRBD2. This CDR3 has 13 residues. Per the germline V gene, CDR1 is MNHEY and CDR2 is SVGAGI. The ends lost 6 bases at V and 2 bases at J; junction bases unmatched: 1.

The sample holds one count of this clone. DNA of the CDR3: TGTGCCAGTAGGCCCAGCGCGGTCCACTACGAGCAGTACTTC. This codes for CASRPSAVHYEQYF. The rearrangement links TRBV19 to TRBJ2-7, with D unresolved. Trimming cost V 6 bases and J 3 bases, with 15 bases left between them. CDR3 size: 14 residues. From germline, CDR1 is LNHDA and CDR2 SQIVND (reference sequence).

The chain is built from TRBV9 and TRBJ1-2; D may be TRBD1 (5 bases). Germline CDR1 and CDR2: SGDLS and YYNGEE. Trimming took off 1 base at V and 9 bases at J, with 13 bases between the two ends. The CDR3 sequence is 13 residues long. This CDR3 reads CASSVIPGESYTF. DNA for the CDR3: TGTGCCAGCAGCGTAATTCCGGGGGAAAGCTACACCTTC.

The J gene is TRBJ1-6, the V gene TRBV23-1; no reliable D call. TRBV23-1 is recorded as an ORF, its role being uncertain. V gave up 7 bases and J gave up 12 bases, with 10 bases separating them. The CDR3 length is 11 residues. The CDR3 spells CASTRYEPLHF. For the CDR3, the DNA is TGCGCCAGCACACGTTACGAACCCCTCCACTTT.